This T cell receptor beta chain was identified during a study of shared clonotypes between healthy human individuals. Naive CD8 cells lacked CD45RO, underwent positive selection for CCR7 and left out terminally differentiated effector memory CD45RA+ cells. Germline trimming cut 4 bases from V and 5 bases from J; bases unmatched to any gene: 7. This CDR3 is built from 16 residues. Germline V gene data show CDR1 as MNHEY and CDR2 as SVGAGI. Only in-frame clones appear in the TCRdb table, and some are missing; sequencing was by immunoSEQ multiplex PCR. Of around 1,900,000 clones detected, 90% to 95% appear once; the ten largest clones hold around 1.8%.

The receptor comes from a man aged 18 to 35 in good health. Some clones in this sample may be carry-over from other donors' samples. Material for sequencing was naive CD8+ T cells from PBMCs. V and J are TRBV6-5 and TRBJ2-5, with 13 bases fitting TRBD2. CDR3 sequence (DNA): TGTGCCAGCAGTTCCGGACTAGCGGGAGAGAGGGAGACCCAGTACTTC. Translation gives CASSSGLAGERETQYF.